Below are 31 T cell receptor beta chains sequenced from a single sample in a study of T cells in Graves' hyperthyroidism and ophthalmopathy. TCR beta CDR3 regions were amplified from RNA transcripts. First-round RT-PCR with HTBI primers amplified the TCR CDR3 region. TCRdb passed the multiplex PCR reads through MiXCR, listing each CDR3 protein once. The sample consists of approximately 610,000 distinct CDR3 sequences, roughly 14% of them appearing once. Sequencing was performed on blood. These receptors were collected from a middle-aged woman with Graves' ophthalmopathy.

This clonotype came up many times. V gene TRBV7-9 combines with J gene TRBJ2-5, with 9 bases that match TRBD2. The V gene's germline CDR1 is SEHNR and CDR2 FQNEAQ (reference sequence). Losses at the gene ends were 7 bases for V and 5 bases for J; bases not matched to a gene: 5. This CDR3 contains 13 residues. In DNA form, the CDR3 reads TGTGCCAGCACCAATAGCGGGAGTGAGACCCAGTACTTC. This translates into CASTNSGSETQYF.

At least ten counts were recorded for this clonotype. The V call is TRBV7-2, the J call TRBJ2-7, with D possibly matching TRBD2 (6 bases). CDR1 is SGHTA and CDR2 is FQGNSA in the germline V gene. Trimming removed 7 bases from V and 3 bases from J, with 13 bases in between. CDR3 length: 13 amino acids. The CDR3 protein is CASNRGGDYEQYF. The CDR3 nucleotides are TGTGCCAGCAATAGGGGAGGTGACTACGAGCAGTACTTC.

This clonotype was found a few times. The V and J genes are TRBV2 and TRBJ1-5; D unresolved. The CDR3 contains 15 residues. CDR1 is SNHLY and CDR2 is FYNNEI in the germline V gene. The V end lost 5 bases, the J end lost 2 bases, and 13 bases lay between the germline ends. The CDR3 reads CASSSDPGRNQPQHF. CDR3 DNA sequence: TGTGCCAGCAGTTCGGACCCTGGGCGCAATCAGCCCCAGCATTTT.

This clonotype was seen repeatedly, ten times or more. J is TRBJ2-7 and V is TRBV5-6; D gene unclear. V lost 0 bases to trimming and J lost 2 bases, with 9 bases between them. The CDR3 is 14 residues long. CDR1 and CDR2 (germline): SGHDT, YYEEEE. CDR3 loop: CASSLGNTAYEQYF. CDR3 nucleotide sequence: TGTGCCAGCAGCTTGGGGAACACCGCCTACGAGCAGTACTTC.

With respect to this clonotype: A much bigger clone sits one base away, suggesting this may be a read error. The chain recombines TRBV7-2 with TRBJ1-5; D is unclear. Germline V gives CDR1 SGHTA, CDR2 FQGNSA. The CDR3 sequence is 15 residues long. V was trimmed by 5 bases and J by 2 bases, leaving 13 bases between them. CDR3 nucleotides: TGTGCCAGCAGCGCCCAGGATGGTCGCAATCAGCCCCAGCATTTT. Protein sequence: CASSAQDGRNQPQHF.

Ten or more counts support this clonotype. This chain joins TRBV6-2 or TRBV6-3 and TRBJ2-5; a weak D match, TRBD1 (6 bases). V was clipped by 5 bases and J by 0 bases, with 10 bases between them. From germline, CDR1 is MNHEY and CDR2 SVGEGT. The CDR3 runs 14 residues. The CDR3 reads CASSHRDNQETQYF. The CDR3 DNA reads TGTGCCAGCAGTCACCGGGACAACCAAGAGACCCAGTACTTC.

This clonotype was observed a single time. The CDR3 DNA follows: TGTGCCAGCAGATTTTTTGGGACAGGGGTCACCGGGGAGCTGTTTTTT. This codes for CASRFFGTGVTGELFF. The chain joins TRBV2 to TRBJ2-2; 10 bases line up with TRBD1. CDR3 length equals 16 residues. Unmatched junction bases numbered 8, after V lost 6 bases and J lost 4 bases. CDR1 is SNHLY and CDR2 is FYNNEI in the germline V gene.

This clonotype was recorded at least ten times. V and J are TRBV28 and TRBJ2-5; the match to TRBD2 covers 10 bases. Germline V lookup: CDR1 MDHEN, CDR2 SYDVKM. The CDR3 covers 16 residues. The V gene end was trimmed by 4 bases and the J gene end by 5 bases; junction bases not matched to a gene: 10. Written as DNA, the CDR3 is TGTGCCAGCAGTTCCCCTAGCGGGAGTAATTTGGAGACCCAGTACTTC. This encodes CASSSPSGSNLETQYF.

This clonotype came up many times. The chain uses TRBV28 and TRBJ1-6; the match to TRBD1 covers 12 bases. This CDR3 is 20 amino acids long. The germline gives CDR1 MDHEN, CDR2 SYDVKM. V shed 3 bases and J 8 bases; nucleotides not matched to a gene: 17. The CDR3 sequence is CASSFVGTGGVGGFDSPLHF. For the CDR3, the DNA is TGTGCCAGCAGTTTTGTCGGGACAGGGGGCGTAGGGGGCTTTGATTCACCCCTCCACTTT.

This clonotype was observed many times. The chain uses TRBV5-5 and TRBJ1-2; D gene unclear. CDR1 and CDR2 (germline): SGHKS, YYEKEE (reference sequence). The CDR3 has 15 amino acids. The V and J ends lost 0 bases and 2 bases respectively, with 11 bases between them. The CDR3 reads CASSLVLAQNYGYTF. CDR3 sequence (DNA): TGTGCCAGCAGCTTGGTGCTTGCACAGAACTATGGCTACACCTTC.

This clonotype was seen repeatedly, ten times or more. The rearrangement joins TRBV12-3 or TRBV12-4 to TRBJ1-2; D is perhaps TRBD1 (6 bases). CDR3 length: 13 amino acids. V lost 6 bases and J 8 bases, leaving 16 bases between the germline ends. The DNA for the CDR3 is TGTGCCAGCAGCTTCGAAGGGGGGCAAGGCTACACCTTC. It translates to CASSFEGGQGYTF.

This clonotype was detected only a few times. This chain connects TRBV7-2 to TRBJ2-7, with D possibly being TRBD2 (8 bases). The V gene's germline CDR1 is SGHTA and CDR2 FQGNSA. CDR3 length: 15 amino acids. Trimming cost V 5 bases and J 3 bases, with 17 bases left between them. This chain's CDR3 is CASSQGGAGGYEQYF. As DNA, the CDR3 is TGTGCCAGCAGCCAGGGGGGGGCGGGAGGCTACGAGCAGTACTTC. Using reference TRBV7-2 and TRBJ2-7 for the parts outside the CDR3, the full variable domain is GAGVSQSPSNKVTEKGKDVELRCDPISGHTALYWYRQSLGQGLEFLIYFQGNSAPDKSGLPSDRFSAERTGGSVSTLTIQRTQQEDSAVYLCASSQGGAGGYEQYFGPGTRLTVT.

This clonotype was found many times. The genes are TRBV7-2 and TRBJ1-2, with D possibly matching TRBD1 (5 bases). V was shortened by 0 bases and J by 5 bases, with 13 bases between the two germline ends. Germline V gene sequence: CDR1 SGHTA, CDR2 FQGNSA. CDR3 length equals 15 residues. CDR3 sequence reads: CASSLAPGQKYGYTF. Written as DNA, the CDR3 is TGTGCCAGCAGCTTAGCGCCTGGACAAAAATATGGCTACACCTTC.

V gene TRBV7-2 combines with J gene TRBJ2-7; D possibly corresponds to TRBD2 (6 bases). The CDR3 has 15 amino acids. The V end lost 2 bases, the J end lost 3 bases, and 14 bases lay between the germline ends. Germline assignment: CDR1 SGHTA and CDR2 FQGNSA. CDR3 sequence reads: CASSLTAGSIYEQYF. The CDR3 nucleotides are TGTGCCAGCAGCTTAACTGCGGGATCCATCTACGAGCAGTACTTC.

Ten or more counts support this clonotype. This sequence joins TRBV7-9 and TRBJ1-2; D remains ambiguous. This CDR3 spans 13 amino acids. Germline V CDR1 and CDR2: SEHNR, FQNEAQ (reference sequence). Trimming took 6 bases from V and 4 from J, leaving 12 bases between them. The CDR3 sequence: CASSPEPGYGYTF. The CDR3 nucleotides read TGTGCCAGCAGTCCGGAGCCGGGCTATGGCTACACCTTC. The full variable domain, with the rest looked up from reference TRBV7-9 and TRBJ1-2, is DTGVSQNPRHKITKRGQNVTFRCDPISEHNRLYWYRQTLGQGPEFLTYFQNEAQLEKSRLLSDRFSAERPKGSFSTLEIQRTEQGDSAMYLCASSPEPGYGYTFGSGTRLTVV.

This chain links TRBV11-2 with TRBJ2-2; TRBD1 or TRBD2 may be the D gene (5 bases each). CDR3 length: 15 amino acids. Looked up from germline, CDR1 is SGHAT and CDR2 is FQNNGV. V lost 7 bases to trimming and J lost 1 base, with 13 bases between them. CDR3: CASIEGSWNTGELFF. Here the CDR3 DNA reads TGTGCCAGCATCGAGGGGTCGTGGAACACCGGGGAGCTGTTTTTT.

The chain links TRBV7-3 to TRBJ2-2; D perhaps matches TRBD2 (5 bases). Germline assignment: CDR1 SGHTA and CDR2 FQGTGA. The V end was cut by 3 bases, the J end by 5 bases, with 13 bases between. The CDR3 totals 15 residues. This CDR3 is CASSLDSRRTGELFF. CDR3 coding DNA: TGTGCCAGCAGCTTGGACTCCCGAAGGACCGGGGAGCTGTTTTTT.

This clonotype was seen many times. The CDR3 is CASSRGQGWQPQHF. The CDR3 DNA follows: TGTGCCAGCAGTCGCGGACAGGGTTGGCAGCCCCAGCATTTT. The chain joins TRBV6-2 or TRBV6-3 to TRBJ1-5, with 8 nucleotides matching TRBD1. This CDR3 is built from 14 residues. Unmatched junction bases numbered 7, after V lost 5 bases and J lost 7 bases. Germline assignment: CDR1 MNHEY and CDR2 SVGEGT.

This clonotype was counted ten times or more. V usage is TRBV7-2 and J usage is TRBJ2-5; 9 bases are a match to TRBD1. CDR1 is SGHTA, CDR2 FQGNSA, per germline. The V segment lost 3 bases and the J segment 1 base; nucleotides outside the gene matches: 3. This CDR3 is built from 15 residues. The CDR3 DNA is TGTGCCAGCAGCTTCGGACAGGGGCGCCAAGAGACCCAGTACTTC. It translates to CASSFGQGRQETQYF. The full variable domain, with the rest looked up from reference TRBV7-2 and TRBJ2-5, is GAGVSQSPSNKVTEKGKDVELRCDPISGHTALYWYRQSLGQGLEFLIYFQGNSAPDKSGLPSDRFSAERTGGSVSTLTIQRTQQEDSAVYLCASSFGQGRQETQYFGPGTRLLVL.

The chain employs TRBV4-1 and TRBJ2-2; no clear D. CDR1 is MGHRA, CDR2 YSYEKL, per germline. The V and J ends lost 1 base and 9 bases respectively, with 9 bases between them. The CDR3 has 13 residues. The CDR3 here is CASSQVSARELFF. The CDR3, as DNA: TGCGCCAGCAGCCAAGTAAGCGCCCGGGAGCTGTTTTTT.

The chain combines TRBV7-2 with TRBJ1-5, with unresolved D. The V end lost 0 bases, the J end lost 8 bases, and 8 bases lay between the germline ends. CDR1 is SGHTA, CDR2 FQGNSA, per germline. CDR3 size: 13 residues. CDR3 nucleotides: TGTGCCAGCAGCTTAGCTTCCCCTGAGCCCCAGCATTTT. Its protein product is CASSLASPEPQHF.

In its sample, this clonotype was seen many times. The J gene is TRBJ2-5, the V gene TRBV28; possible D gene TRBD2, 6 bases. In germline, CDR1 is MDHEN, CDR2 SYDVKM. Trimming took 8 bases from V and 2 from J, leaving 15 bases between them. This CDR3 spans 14 amino acids. DNA for the CDR3: TGTGCCAGCCTTGGTTCGGGAGCGCAAGAGACCCAGTACTTC. It encodes CASLGSGAQETQYF. The full variable domain, with the rest looked up from reference TRBV28 and TRBJ2-5, is DVKVTQSSRYLVKRTGEKVFLECVQDMDHENMFWYRQDPGLGLRLIYFSYDVKMKEKGDIPEGYSVSREKKERFSLILESASTNQTSMYLCASLGSGAQETQYFGPGTRLLVL.

This clonotype was found a few times. One end of the junction fails to match germline, which may point to a read error. J is TRBJ2-5 and V is TRBV5-1, with D unresolved. The CDR3 spans 14 residues. CDR1 and CDR2 from the germline V gene are SGHRS and YFSETQ. CDR3: CASSWVGKGETQYF. CDR3 coding DNA: TGCGCCAGCAGCTGGGTGGGAAAAGGAGAGACTCAGTACTTC.

This clonotype was seen at least ten times. The CDR3, as DNA: TGTGCCAGCAGTTTACACGGGGCCACCTACGAGCAGTACTTC. Translation gives CASSLHGATYEQYF. The rearrangement links TRBV12-3 or TRBV12-4 to TRBJ2-7, with D perhaps given as TRBD1 or TRBD2 (5 bases each). The CDR3 covers 14 residues. With 2 bases removed from V and 2 bases from J, the gap between germline ends came to 10 bases.

This clonotype was counted at least ten times. CDR3 sequence (DNA): TGTGCCAGCAGGTCAGGGTTCAGCACAGATACGCAGTATTTT. Its protein is CASRSGFSTDTQYF. The genes are TRBV12-3 or TRBV12-4 and TRBJ2-3; D possibly corresponds to TRBD1 (5 bases). The CDR3 has 14 amino acids. V lost 6 bases and J 0 bases, leaving 10 bases between the germline ends.

V is TRBV18 and J is TRBJ1-1; 10 bases are shared with TRBD1. The CDR3 runs 17 residues. After removal of 4 bases from V and 1 base from J, the junction contained 9 bases not matched to a gene. Germline CDR1 is KGHSH and CDR2 is LQKENI. The CDR3, as DNA: TGTGCCAGCTCACTAGGGACAGGGGCCTCCAAGAACACTGAAGCTTTCTTT. The encoded protein is CASSLGTGASKNTEAFF.

This clonotype showed up just a few times. The chain uses TRBV30 and TRBJ2-7, with 7 bases lining up with TRBD1. J lost 5 bases, V lost 3 bases, and 7 bases had no gene match. Germline CDR1 is GTSNPN and CDR2 is SVGIG (reference sequence). This CDR3 region has 13 residues. CDR3 in amino acids: CAWRATGDHEQYF. CDR3 in DNA: TGTGCCTGGAGGGCAACAGGGGACCACGAGCAGTACTTC.

This clonotype showed up many times. The chain has TRBV30 and TRBJ2-2, with 7 bases matching TRBD1. This CDR3 contains 16 residues. The germline V gene has CDR1 GTSNPN and CDR2 SVGIG (reference sequence). The V gene end was trimmed by 5 bases and the J gene end by 5 bases; junction bases not matched to a gene: 14. CDR3 DNA sequence: TGTGCCTGGGCCCGAGAGGACAGGTTGCGGACCGGGGAGCTGTTTTTT. The encoded protein is CAWAREDRLRTGELFF.

This clonotype was counted many times. A read error may explain this, as a much larger clone is one base away. V and J are TRBV28 and TRBJ2-7; no definite D call. Between the trimmed V and J ends, which lost 6 bases and 0 bases, there was a span of 6 bases. CDR3 length equals 12 residues. Germline V lookup: CDR1 MDHEN, CDR2 SYDVKM. CDR3: CASRLNSYEQYF. The DNA for the CDR3 is TGTGCCAGCAGGTTAAACTCCTACGAGCAGTACTTC.

The table lists this clonotype with many counts. This chain joins TRBV29-1 and TRBJ1-1; 7 bases fit TRBD1. The J segment lost 7 bases and the V segment lost 7 bases, leaving 6 bases of the junction unmatched. The CDR3 is 11 amino acids. CDR1 is SQVTM and CDR2 is ANQGSEA in the germline V gene. For the CDR3, the DNA is TGCAGCGCACGGGACAGCCTTGAAGCTTTCTTT. This sequence encodes CSARDSLEAFF.

This clonotype was counted between two and nine times. The CDR3 is CASSLPPGSYEQYF. CDR3 coding DNA: TGTGCCAGCAGTCTCCCGCCTGGCTCCTACGAGCAGTACTTC. V and J are TRBV6-2 or TRBV6-3 and TRBJ2-7; D is ambiguous. The CDR3 loop spans 14 amino acids. V was pared by 5 bases and J by 0 bases, with 11 bases between. Looked up from germline, CDR1 is MNHEY and CDR2 is SVGEGT.